A selection of T cell receptor beta chains follows, all from one sample in a study of T-cell memory formation after mild COVID-19. One entry per CDR3 protein, called by TCRdb with MiXCR from the 5' RACE reads. The sample includes 350,000 to 400,000 distinct CDR3 sequences, about 21% of them seen just once. Sequences were obtained from PBMCs or a T cell subset sorted from them (not recorded which). The source is an adult woman who had mild COVID-19 (a few samples of this study predate the infection). Cell type and time point are not known. Both conserved end residues are part of each CDR3. The D gene is left open where the match is weak. Size is stated for part of the rows, as once, few or many counts, or as a class when the clone is expanded.

>15|TRBJ2-2|TRBV7-6|TRBD2|few
TGTGCCAGCAGCCGGACTAGCGTTAACACCGGGGAGCTGTTTTTT
CASSRTSVNTGELFF
>13|TRBJ2-3|TRBV27|-|-
TGTGCCAGCAGTCAGTTTTGGGGGGATACGCAGTATTTT
CASSQFWGDTQYF
>15|TRBJ2-5|TRBV15|-|few
TGTGCCACCAGCAGAGCGGATCGCATCCAAGAGACCCAGTACTTC
CATSRADRIQETQYF
>14|TRBJ2-5|TRBV7-9|TRBD1|few
TGTGCCAGCAGAAGGACAGGGGGCATGGAGACCCAGTACTTC
CASRRTGGMETQYF
>16|TRBJ2-1|TRBV12-3/TRBV12-4|TRBD1|few
TGTGCCAGCGTGGGGTCTTCTCGACAGGGTTACAATGAGCAGTTCTTC
CASVGSSRQGYNEQFF
>12|TRBJ2-5|TRBV6-5|-|-
TGTGCCAGCAGTCCCGAGCTCGGGACCCAGTACTTC
CASSPELGTQYF
>13|TRBJ2-7|TRBV29-1|-|-
TGCAGCGAGGCGGGACCCCAAGTGTACGAGCAGTACTTC
CSEAGPQVYEQYF
>13|TRBJ1-1|TRBV29-1|TRBD1|-
TGCAGCGTTGAAGCAGGGGGTCGCACTGAAGCTTTCTTT
CSVEAGGRTEAFF
>15|TRBJ1-5|TRBV18|-|few
TGTGCCAGCTCACCCTTTCGGGCAGACAATCAGCCCCAGCATTTT
CASSPFRADNQPQHF
>14|TRBJ2-2|TRBV11-2|-|few
TGTGCCAGCAGCTTAGAAGGGAGTACCGGGGAGCTGTTTTTT
CASSLEGSTGELFF
>15|TRBJ1-3|TRBV12-3/TRBV12-4|-|few
TGTGCCAGCAGCAAACAGGGTTTGGCTGGAAACACCATATATTTT
CASSKQGLAGNTIYF
>11|TRBJ1-5|TRBV10-3|-|-
TGTGCCACGGGGGATAGACAGCCCCAGCATTTT
CATGDRQPQHF
>17|TRBJ2-5|TRBV7-6|TRBD2|few
TGTGCCAGCAGCGACACCGGACTAGCGGGAGCGGGGGAGACCCAGTACTTC
CASSDTGLAGAGETQYF
>15|TRBJ2-2|TRBV7-3|TRBD1|-
TGTGCCAGCAGCTCGACAGGGGGCGCGTCCGGGGAGCTGTTTTTT
CASSSTGGASGELFF
>16|TRBJ1-2|TRBV2|-|many
TGTGCCAGCAGTGAATGGTCAGGGGCCATGAACTATGGCTACACCTTC
CASSEWSGAMNYGYTF
>19|TRBJ1-4|TRBV9|-|-
TGTGCCAGCAGCGTAGACCCGAGAGACCCTACCGTCCTTAATGAAAAACTGTTTTTT
CASSVDPRDPTVLNEKLFF
>17|TRBJ2-7|TRBV6-1|-|-
TGTGCCAGCAGCCTTGGGGGGTTCGGGTACAGTTCCTACGAGCAGTACTTC
CASSLGGFGYSSYEQYF
>15|TRBJ2-7|TRBV29-1|TRBD2|few
TGCAGCGTTGAAGTCGGGAGGAACCCCTCCTACGAGCAGTACTTC
CSVEVGRNPSYEQYF
>16|TRBJ1-1|TRBV7-2|TRBD1|-
TGTGCCAGCAGCTCCCCAGGGGGCAGCATGAACACTGAAGCTTTCTTT
CASSSPGGSMNTEAFF
>15|TRBJ1-1|TRBV15|-|-
TGTGCCACCAGCAGAGACCGGGCAGCCGCACATGAAGCTTTCTTT
CATSRDRAAAHEAFF
>13|TRBJ2-5|TRBV7-2|-|-
TGTGCCAGCAGCTTAGACCCAGGGGAGACCCAGTACTTC
CASSLDPGETQYF
>15|TRBJ2-1|TRBV7-3|-|-
TGTGCCAGCAGCGACCGCCCGGGAGCCTACAATGAGCAGTTCTTC
CASSDRPGAYNEQFF
>16|TRBJ2-6|TRBV5-4|-|-
TGTGCCAGCAGCTTGGCACAAAGCTCTGGGGCCAACGTCCTGACTTTC
CASSLAQSSGANVLTF
>13|TRBJ2-5|TRBV12-3/TRBV12-4|-|-
TGTGCCAGCAGTCCGGGTGGGCGGTCGACCCAGTACTTC
CASSPGGRSTQYF
>13|TRBJ2-7|TRBV29-1|-|few
TGCAGCGCCGTTGGGGGGAGAAGGTACGAGCAGTACTTC
CSAVGGRRYEQYF
>13|TRBJ1-2|TRBV27|-|few
TGTGCCAGTAAGAGGGCCGGACTTGCCGGCTACACCTTC
CASKRAGLAGYTF
>14|TRBJ2-7|TRBV10-3|-|few
TGTGCCATCAACCCCGGGACAAGAGACTACGAGCAGTACTTC
CAINPGTRDYEQYF
>17|TRBJ2-1|TRBV7-9|TRBD2|few
TGTGCCAGCAGCCCCGGGACTAGCGGGAGAGGGGACAATGAGCAGTTCTTC
CASSPGTSGRGDNEQFF
>14|TRBJ1-1|TRBV3-1|-|few
TGTGCCAGCACCCCATTTGGGGGGAACACTGAAGCTTTCTTT
CASTPFGGNTEAFF
>15|TRBJ2-3|TRBV5-6|TRBD1|few
TGTGCCAGCAGCTTGGGGGGACAGGGGGCAGATACGCAGTATTTT
CASSLGGQGADTQYF
>14|TRBJ2-5|TRBV6-2/TRBV6-3|-|-
TGTGCCAGCACTTCAGATGGAGAACAAGAGACCCAGTACTTC
CASTSDGEQETQYF
>12|TRBJ2-7|TRBV29-1|-|few
TGCAGCGTTGTTGAGACACAATACGAGCAGTACTTC
CSVVETQYEQYF
>15|TRBJ2-1|TRBV4-3|TRBD2|-
TGCGCCAGCAGTCGGACTAGCGGGGTCTACAATGAGCAGTTCTTC
CASSRTSGVYNEQFF
>14|TRBJ1-2|TRBV6-1|TRBD1|-
TGTGCCAGCAGGGTCGGGACAGGGAGGTATGGCTACACCTTC
CASRVGTGRYGYTF
>15|TRBJ2-5|TRBV30|TRBD2|-
TGTGCCTGGAGACTTAGCGGGAGGATGTCCGAGACCCAGTACTTC
CAWRLSGRMSETQYF
>15|TRBJ2-5|TRBV24-1|-|-
TGTGCCACCAGTGATTACGGGCACTCCCGGGAGACCCAGTACTTC
CATSDYGHSRETQYF
>15|TRBJ2-3|TRBV5-1|TRBD1|many
TGCGCCAGCAGCTTAGGACAGGGGCCCACAGATACGCAGTATTTT
CASSLGQGPTDTQYF
>14|TRBJ2-1|TRBV6-2/TRBV6-3|-|-
TGTGCCAGCAGTCCGTCGATCCGCTCGAATGAGCAGTTCTTC
CASSPSIRSNEQFF
>15|TRBJ1-1|TRBV25-1|TRBD1|-
TGTGCCAGCAGCCCACTCAGGGGGGAAGACACTGAAGCTTTCTTT
CASSPLRGEDTEAFF
>12|TRBJ2-1|TRBV27|-|many
TGTGCCAGCAAGGGCGTTCGCAATGAGCAGTTCTTC
CASKGVRNEQFF
>16|TRBJ1-4|TRBV14|-|-
TGTGCCAGCAGCCAAGATTTAAGGGGACGGGGTGAAAAACTGTTTTTT
CASSQDLRGRGEKLFF
>13|TRBJ1-1|TRBV5-4|-|few
TGTGCCAGCAGCCGTGACAGCAAGGATGAAGCTTTCTTT
CASSRDSKDEAFF
>13|TRBJ2-7|TRBV20-1|TRBD2|few
TGCAGTGCTAGACGGGGGGGGCCCGTCGAGCAGTACTTC
CSARRGGPVEQYF
>15|TRBJ1-4|TRBV7-2|-|few
TGTGCCAGCGCAACCGGGACTTTAATGGGGGAAAAACTGTTTTTT
CASATGTLMGEKLFF
>14|TRBJ2-7|TRBV20-1|-|-
TGCAGTGCTAGAGATTTGGGCTTCCCGTACGAGCAGTACTTC
CSARDLGFPYEQYF
>14|TRBJ1-2|TRBV6-1|TRBD1|-
TGTGCCAGCAGTGACCCGGACAGGAACTATGGCTACACCTTC
CASSDPDRNYGYTF
>17|TRBJ2-7|TRBV11-3|-|-
TGTGCCAGCAGCTCTGCGCATGGGTCGACCGGACTCTACGAGCAGTACTTC
CASSSAHGSTGLYEQYF
>13|TRBJ2-3|TRBV6-1|-|many
TGTGCCAGCAGTGAAAACCCCCTAGATACGCAGTATTTT
CASSENPLDTQYF
>16|TRBJ2-1|TRBV12-3/TRBV12-4|TRBD2|-
TGTGCCAGCAGTCTGAGGACTAGCGGGTTAGGGGATGAGCAGTTCTTC
CASSLRTSGLGDEQFF
>14|TRBJ1-1|TRBV2|-|-
TGTGCCAGCAGTATTCGGGGAGGGGTCACTGAAGCTTTCTTT
CASSIRGGVTEAFF
>15|TRBJ2-2|TRBV5-1|-|-
TGCGCCAGCAGCTTGGGTAGCACGTCACCCGGGGAGCTGTTTTTT
CASSLGSTSPGELFF
>15|TRBJ2-7|TRBV7-9|-|few
TGTGCCAGCAGCTTACGGGGGGCCCTTTCCTACGAGCAGTACTTC
CASSLRGALSYEQYF
>14|TRBJ1-1|TRBV5-1|TRBD1|-
TGCGCCAGCAGCTCGGGACAGTTCAACACTGAAGCTTTCTTT
CASSSGQFNTEAFF
>11|TRBJ2-1|TRBV6-1|-|-
TGTGCAACCGGCCCTTGGAATGAGCAGTTCTTC
CATGPWNEQFF